This T cell receptor (beta chain) was identified in a study of blood T cell repertoires in COVID-19 (dated by TCRdb to about 2020). As for the study more broadly: Samples covering the acute and convalescent phases of COVID-19 were provided by collaborators in the United States, Italy and Spain. The material from the prospective study consisted of cDNA or gDNA derived from T cells, B-cell-depleted T cells, or PBMCs. Deeply sampled blood TCRbeta repertoires from subjects exposed to, actively infected with, or recovered from COVID-19 were included in the dataset. The repertoires were released in a freely available public database meant as a resource for research on the immune response to SARS-CoV-2. The samples were drawn from two sources: the first 160 participants of the ongoing ImmuneRACE study, and 950 to 1,500 subjects contributed by 6 global collaborators. Nearly every sample came with metadata listing a de-identified subject ID, COVID-19 status, age in years and sex. HLA class I and class II types, where available, came from metadata supplied by the sample provider rather than from assay-based typing.

Collaborating institutions collected whole blood in K2EDTA tubes following their own protocols. Collaborator samples were shipped for TCRbeta analysis as frozen whole blood, isolated PBMCs, or DNA extracted from either sample type. TCRbeta CDR3 regions were amplified from genomic DNA by means of the immunoSEQ Assay, a bias-controlled multiplex PCR. Under the source paper's analysis protocol: Nucleated cell counts per sample were estimated from amplification of reference gene primers within the assay. To quantify the absolute abundance of each unique TCRbeta CDR3 rearrangement, sequence reads were collapsed and filtered. For each sample, productive Simpson clonality was calculated by taking the square root of Simpson's diversity index across productive rearrangements. Not all clones reach the TCRdb copy of this immuneACCESS table, which keeps in-frame sequences only. Checked studies attribute under half of the gap to unresolved V genes and leave the rest unexplained. The V and J calls and clone size are taken from that table; D and trimming were inferred from the DNA. The sample table shows roughly 48,000 clones, and approximately 80% are seen once. The top ten clones comprise roughly 7% of the sample.

Overall results and qualifications from the work: Clinical and demographic metadata were provided uncurated, with the amount varying by source and participant.

As regards this clone: The antigen this receptor binds is unknown. No base qualities exist here, and no much larger clone lies one base off it.

The CDR3 has 14 amino acids, counting the end cysteine and phenylalanine. Here the CDR3 DNA is all that survives: 42 bases in frame from base 1. Via the germline V gene, CDR1 is SGHRS and CDR2 YFSETQ. Deletion took 1 base off V and 8 bases off J, with a span of 12 bases between the germline ends. Input material: peripheral blood. The sequence came from a man between 35 and 55 years old with acute or convalescent COVID-19. The receptor chain draws on TRBV5-1 and TRBJ1-4; TRBD1 is perhaps the D gene, given 6 matching bases. The CDR3 is CASSLRGGGEKLFF. The DNA is TGCGCCAGCAGCTTGAGGGGGGGCGGCGAAAAACTGTTTTTT.